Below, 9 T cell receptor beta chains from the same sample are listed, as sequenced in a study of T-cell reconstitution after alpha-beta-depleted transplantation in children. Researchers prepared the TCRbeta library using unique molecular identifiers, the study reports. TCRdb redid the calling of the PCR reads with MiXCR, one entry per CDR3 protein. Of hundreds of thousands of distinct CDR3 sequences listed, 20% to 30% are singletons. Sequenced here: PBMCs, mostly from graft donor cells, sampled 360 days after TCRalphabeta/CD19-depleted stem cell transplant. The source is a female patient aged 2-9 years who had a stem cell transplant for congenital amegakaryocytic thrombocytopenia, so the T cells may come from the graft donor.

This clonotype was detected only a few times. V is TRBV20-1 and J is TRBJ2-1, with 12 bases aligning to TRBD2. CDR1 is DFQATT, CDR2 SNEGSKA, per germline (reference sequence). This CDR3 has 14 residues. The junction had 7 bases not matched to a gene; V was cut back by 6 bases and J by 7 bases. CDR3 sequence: CSATSGRSWNEQFF. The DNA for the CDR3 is TGCAGTGCCACTAGCGGGAGGAGTTGGAATGAGCAGTTCTTC.

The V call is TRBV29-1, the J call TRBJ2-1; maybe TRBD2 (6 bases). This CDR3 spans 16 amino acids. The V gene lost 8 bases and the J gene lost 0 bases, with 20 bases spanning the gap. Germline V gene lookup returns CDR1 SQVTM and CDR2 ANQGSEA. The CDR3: CSPPLGGLASYNEQFF. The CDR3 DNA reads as TGCAGCCCCCCACTTGGGGGGTTAGCCTCCTACAATGAGCAGTTCTTC.

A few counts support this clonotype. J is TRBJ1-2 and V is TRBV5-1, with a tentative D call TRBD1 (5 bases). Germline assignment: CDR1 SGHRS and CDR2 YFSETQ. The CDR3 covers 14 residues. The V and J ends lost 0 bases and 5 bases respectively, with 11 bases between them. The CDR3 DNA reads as TGCGCCAGCAGCTTGGCGGGGGACGATTATGGCTACACCTTC. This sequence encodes CASSLAGDDYGYTF.

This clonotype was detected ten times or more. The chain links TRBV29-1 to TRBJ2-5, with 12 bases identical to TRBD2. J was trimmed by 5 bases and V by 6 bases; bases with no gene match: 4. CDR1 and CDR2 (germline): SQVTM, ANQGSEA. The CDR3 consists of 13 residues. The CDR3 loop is CSVETSGSETQYF. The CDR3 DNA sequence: TGCAGCGTCGAGACTAGCGGGAGCGAGACCCAGTACTTC. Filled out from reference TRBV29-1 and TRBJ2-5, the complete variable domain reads SAVISQKPSRDICQRGTSLTIQCQVDSQVTMMFWYRQQPGQSLTLIATANQGSEATYESGFVIDKFPISRPNLTFSTLTVSNMSPEDSSIYLCSVETSGSETQYFGPGTRLLVL.

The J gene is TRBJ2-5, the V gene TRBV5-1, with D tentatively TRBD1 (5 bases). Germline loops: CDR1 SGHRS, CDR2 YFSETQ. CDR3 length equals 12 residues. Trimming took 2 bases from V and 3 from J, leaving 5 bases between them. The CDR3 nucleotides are TGCGCCAGCAGCTTACAGGAAGAGACCCAGTACTTC. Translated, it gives CASSLQEETQYF.

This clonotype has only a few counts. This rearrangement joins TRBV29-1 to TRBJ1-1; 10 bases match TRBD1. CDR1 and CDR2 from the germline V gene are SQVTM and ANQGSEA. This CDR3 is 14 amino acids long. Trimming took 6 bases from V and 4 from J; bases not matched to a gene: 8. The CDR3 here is CSVDRQGAGTEAFF. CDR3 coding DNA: TGCAGCGTCGATAGACAGGGGGCAGGCACTGAAGCTTTCTTT.

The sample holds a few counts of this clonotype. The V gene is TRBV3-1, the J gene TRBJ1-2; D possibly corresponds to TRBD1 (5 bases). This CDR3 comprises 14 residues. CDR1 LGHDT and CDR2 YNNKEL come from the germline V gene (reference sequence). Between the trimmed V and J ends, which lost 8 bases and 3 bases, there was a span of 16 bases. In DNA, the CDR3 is TGTGCCAGCCAGTCGCGGGCGGGGGACTATGGCTACACCTTC. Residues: CASQSRAGDYGYTF.

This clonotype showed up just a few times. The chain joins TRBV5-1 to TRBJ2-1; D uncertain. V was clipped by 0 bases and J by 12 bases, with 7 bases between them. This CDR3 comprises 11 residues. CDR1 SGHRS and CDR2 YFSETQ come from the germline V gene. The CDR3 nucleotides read TGCGCCAGCAGCTTGGGGGAAAGGCAGTTCTTC. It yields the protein CASSLGERQFF.

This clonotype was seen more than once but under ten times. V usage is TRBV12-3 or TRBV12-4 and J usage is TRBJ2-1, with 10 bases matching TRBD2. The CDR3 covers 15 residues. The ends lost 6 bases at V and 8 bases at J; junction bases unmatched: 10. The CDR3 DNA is TGTGCCAGCAGCGCAAGCGGGAGGGCCCTGTATGAGCAGTTCTTC. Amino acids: CASSASGRALYEQFF.